The rows below give T cell receptor beta chains drawn from one sample of a study of T-cell memory formation after mild COVID-19. TCRdb fed the 5' RACE reads into MiXCR, producing one record per CDR3 protein. In the table there are 190,000 or so distinct CDR3 sequences, over 20% of which are singletons. What was sequenced was PBMCs or a T cell subset sorted from them (not recorded which). These receptors originate from an adult woman who had mild COVID-19 (a few samples of this study predate the infection). Cell type and time point are not known. Each CDR3 is given with its conserved first and last residue. D genes are given only for firm matches. Clone size is given for some rows only: seen once, a few or many times, or a class if the clone is expanded.

j_call v_call clone_size d_call cdr3_nt cdr3_aa
TRBJ1-1 TRBV7-8 . . TGTGCCAGCAGCCGGGGAGTCAGGGAGGGGGACACTGAAGCTTTCTTT CASSRGVREGDTEAFF
TRBJ2-1 TRBV4-1 . . TGCGCCAGCAGCGATATTGGGTCTAGCAACTACAATGAGCAGTTCTTC CASSDIGSSNYNEQFF
TRBJ2-7 TRBV10-3 . . TGTGCCATCAGTGACTGGGACTCCGCACGCGAGCAGTACTTC CAISDWDSAREQYF
TRBJ2-7 TRBV29-1 . TRBD1 TGCAGCGTTGAAGTTTACGGGACAGGGGCATCCGAGCAGTACTTC CSVEVYGTGASEQYF
TRBJ2-1 TRBV10-3 . TRBD2 TGTGCCATCAGTGGCGGGGGGAGCAATGAGCAGTTCTTC CAISGGGSNEQFF
TRBJ2-1 TRBV27 . . TGTGCCAGCAGTTTCGGAGGGGATGGGAATGAGCAGTTCTTC CASSFGGDGNEQFF
TRBJ2-7 TRBV29-1 many TRBD1 TGCAGCGTCGCCGACAGGGGATACGAGCAGTACTTC CSVADRGYEQYF
TRBJ2-1 TRBV4-3 . . TGCGCCAGCAGCCAAGGTCTCAGGACCAGCTCCTACAATGAGCAGTTCTTC CASSQGLRTSSYNEQFF
TRBJ1-1 TRBV7-8 few TRBD1 TGTGCCAGCAGCTTAGTAGGGGGCGCGGACACTGAAGCTTTCTTT CASSLVGGADTEAFF
TRBJ1-2 TRBV29-1 . TRBD1 TGCAGCGTTGATCTTTTGGAAGGGGGCGTCTATGGCTACACCTTC CSVDLLEGGVYGYTF
TRBJ2-1 TRBV5-1 . . TGCGCCAGCAGCTTGGTGGACTACAATGAGCAGTTCTTC CASSLVDYNEQFF
TRBJ2-3 TRBV7-9 many TRBD2 TGTGCCAGCAGCCCAACCCGATTAGCGGGGGGGGAAAATACGCAGTATTTT CASSPTRLAGGENTQYF
TRBJ2-7 TRBV25-1 . TRBD1 TGTGCCAGCAGTGGCGGGACAGGGGGCGAGCAGTACTTC CASSGGTGGEQYF
TRBJ2-7 TRBV27 . TRBD1 TGTGCCAGCAGTCACGGGACAGTCTACGAGCAGTACTTC CASSHGTVYEQYF
TRBJ2-1 TRBV30 . . TGTGCCGAGGACCTGGGGAATGAGCAGTTCTTC CAEDLGNEQFF